The present T cell receptor (beta chain) was sequenced within a study of cytomegalovirus exposure and HLA in healthy donors. A multiplex PCR was run with 60 Vbeta primers and 13 Jbeta primers. Assay used: immunoSEQ multiplex PCR; TCRdb lists only in-frame clones, some missing. The profile shows 180,000 or so clones, under 90% of them singletons. The V end lost 5 bases, the J end lost 3 bases, and 15 bases lay between the germline ends. The germline V gene encodes CDR1 SGHTA and CDR2 FQGTGA. There are 15 residues in the CDR3. Material for sequencing was PBMCs. The gene calls are TRBV7-3 and TRBJ2-3; D is possibly TRBD1 (5 bases). The origin of this receptor is a boy between 2 and 15 years old in good health and CMV-seronegative. The CDR3 region is CASSPGSGNTDTQYF. The CDR3 nucleotides read TGTGCCAGCAGCCCAGGGTCAGGGAATACAGATACGCAGTATTTT.